This T cell receptor beta chain was captured in a study of neurological immune-mediated disorders. Many counts were recorded for this clonotype. The team produced cDNA through 5'RACE using 10-nucleotide random UMIs. MiXCR, applied by TCRdb to the 5' RACE reads, yields one record per CDR3 protein. Of tens of thousands of distinct CDR3 sequences listed, almost 3.5% are singletons. This clonotype originated in a man in his forties or fifties with multiple sclerosis. The material sequenced was PBMCs.

The CDR3 DNA sequence: TGTGCCAGCAGCTACAAATCCTACGAGCAGTACTTC. It encodes CASSYKSYEQYF. The chain carries TRBV6-2 or TRBV6-3 and TRBJ2-7; D is uncertain. This CDR3 has 12 residues. V was clipped by 6 bases and J by 1 base, with 7 bases between them. Germline V gene sequence: CDR1 MNHEY, CDR2 SVGEGT.